The clone carrying this TCR beta chain is judged large. These data are taken from a study of low-dose radiotherapy and immunotherapy resistance in tumors. Noted time point: after trial treatment. Treatment specified: LDRT plus nivolumab, ipilimumab, low-dose cyclophosphamide and aspirin (RACIN trial). The germline gives CDR1 KGHDR, CDR2 SFDVKD. This CDR3 is 13 amino acids long. Trimming took 5 bases from V and 1 from J, leaving 6 bases between them. Covering alpha and beta chains, TRAV- and TRBV-specific primers were used for the first-strand cDNA. TCRs were put through 20 PCR cycles of amplification with Phusion. A constant-region primer and the V-primer adapter served as the primer pair. TCRdb analysed the reads with MiXCR anew, one entry per CDR3 protein. The sample includes approximately 46,000 distinct CDR3 sequences, 25% of them seen just once.

V gene TRBV24-1 combines with J gene TRBJ2-3, with D possibly called TRBD1 or TRBD2 (5 bases each). The input for sequencing was PBMCs, taken after low-dose radiotherapy plus immunotherapy. This receptor was identified in a male donor with prostate cancer. CDR3 sequence: CATSVGGTDTQYF. The CDR3 DNA is TGTGCCACCAGTGTGGGGGGCACAGATACGCAGTATTTT.